These 17 T cell receptor beta chains were all obtained from the same sample, sequenced in a study of CD8+CD57+ T cells in acquired aplastic anemia. Patients chosen for sequencing had CD8+CD57+ cells that had expanded, as shown by flow cytometry. TCR beta VDJ and CDR3 profiling used genomic DNA as template. One entry per CDR3 protein, called by TCRdb with MiXCR from the reads. The sample holds over 150,000 distinct CDR3 sequences; about 60% are singletons and the top ten take approximately 46%. The sequencing input was sorted CD4+, CD8+, or CD8+CD57+ T cells (not recorded which) from PBMCs. The receptors stem from a human donor with aplastic anemia.

The genes are TRBV20-1 and TRBJ2-5; no clear D gene. The ends were cut back, 2 bases at V and 5 bases at J, with 12 bases in the middle. This CDR3 contains 13 residues. Per germline, CDR1 DFQATT and CDR2 SNEGSKA (reference sequence). Here the CDR3 DNA reads TGCAGTGCTAGACCGGACCCGACGGAGACCCAGTACTTC. It encodes CSARPDPTETQYF.

This clonotype was recorded a few times. The rearrangement links TRBV7-2 to TRBJ2-5; D is unclear. The CDR3 has 13 residues. The germline V gene encodes CDR1 SGHTA and CDR2 FQGNSA. Trimming removed 3 bases from V and 4 bases from J, with 9 bases in between. As DNA, the CDR3 is TGTGCCAGCAGCTTGGCCGGCCGAGAGACCCAGTACTTC. As protein: CASSLAGRETQYF.

The CDR3 is CASSYTHYEQYF. For the CDR3, the DNA is TGCGCCAGCAGTTACACCCACTACGAGCAGTACTTC. V usage is TRBV5-1 and J usage is TRBJ2-7; D gene unclear. This CDR3 comprises 12 residues. V was cut by 5 bases and J by 3 bases, with 9 bases left in between. The germline V gene encodes CDR1 SGHRS and CDR2 YFSETQ. Using reference TRBV5-1 and TRBJ2-7 for the parts outside the CDR3, the full variable domain is KAGVTQTPRYLIKTRGQQVTLSCSPISGHRSVSWYQQTPGQGLQFLFEYFSETQRNKGNFPGRFSGRQFSNSRSEMNVSTLELGDSALYLCASSYTHYEQYFGPGTRLTVT.

This clonotype has just a few counts. This rearrangement joins TRBV10-1 to TRBJ2-7, with D perhaps being TRBD1 or TRBD2 (6 bases each). Between the trimmed V and J ends, which lost 0 bases and 7 bases, there was a span of 16 bases. CDR3 length: 15 amino acids. Germline assignment: CDR1 WNHNN and CDR2 SYGVQD (reference sequence). CDR3 sequence: CASSESYRTTGEQYF. The CDR3 DNA follows: TGCGCCAGCAGTGAGTCGTACAGGACTACAGGGGAGCAGTACTTC.

V gene TRBV15 combines with J gene TRBJ1-6; D remains ambiguous. In germline, CDR1 is LNHNV, CDR2 YYDKDF (reference sequence). V shed 5 bases and J shed 0 bases, with 14 bases lying between them. The CDR3 consists of 17 residues. The CDR3 DNA sequence: TGTGCCACCAGCCATACACGGATGAGCTCCTATAATTCACCCCTCCACTTT. Protein: CATSHTRMSSYNSPLHF.

Note on this clonotype: A read error may be the cause here, since a much bigger clone is one base away. The chain has TRBV4-1 and TRBJ1-2; weak D call: TRBD1 (5 bases). Germline V gene lookup returns CDR1 MGHRA and CDR2 YSYEKL. The CDR3 is 17 residues long. This chain's CDR3 is CASSQGVTDSPGYGYAF. In nucleotides, the CDR3 is TGCGCCAGCAGCCAAGGGGTGACAGACTCTCCTGGCTATGGCTACGCCTTC.

The rearrangement uses TRBV5-1 and TRBJ2-3; tentative D call: TRBD2 (7 bases). From germline, CDR1 is SGHRS and CDR2 YFSETQ. The CDR3 loop spans 15 amino acids. The V gene lost 5 bases and the J gene lost 4 bases, with 17 bases spanning the gap. The CDR3 loop reads CASRQTGGASDTQYF. CDR3 DNA: TGCGCCAGCAGGCAGACGGGGGGCGCATCAGATACGCAGTATTTT.

The rearrangement links TRBV7-6 to TRBJ1-5; D is undetermined. Germline V lookup: CDR1 SGHVS, CDR2 FNYEAQ. The germline V and J ends were trimmed by 4 bases and 2 bases, with 15 bases remaining between them. The CDR3 consists of 16 residues. CDR3: CASSCSFLGGNQPQHF. The CDR3 region has the DNA TGTGCCAGCAGCTGCAGCTTTTTGGGCGGCAATCAGCCCCAGCATTTT.

J is TRBJ2-1 and V is TRBV20-1; D is perhaps TRBD1 (5 bases). This CDR3 comprises 13 residues. Germline V gives CDR1 DFQATT, CDR2 SNEGSKA (reference sequence). V lost 4 bases to trimming and J lost 3 bases, with 10 bases between them. CDR3 loop: CSANTGDYNEQFF. The DNA of the CDR3 is TGCAGTGCTAACACAGGAGACTACAATGAGCAGTTCTTC.

This clonotype was recorded once. The rearrangement links TRBV9 to TRBJ2-3, with D unresolved. V shed 4 bases and J shed 4 bases, with 13 bases lying between them. This CDR3 is 14 amino acids long. Germline V gene data show CDR1 as SGDLS and CDR2 as YYNGEE. The CDR3 DNA follows: TGTGCCAGCAGCCCCCTAGGGCGCGCAGATACGCAGTATTTT. It yields the protein CASSPLGRADTQYF.

This clonotype appeared once. The chain combines TRBV7-6 with TRBJ2-5; D not certain. The V gene's germline CDR1 is SGHVS and CDR2 FNYEAQ. V was shortened by 5 bases and J by 2 bases, with 9 bases between the two germline ends. The CDR3 is made up of 13 amino acids. CDR3 nucleotide sequence: TGTGCCAGCAGCCCGATTTCACAAGAGACCCAGTACTTC. Encoded protein: CASSPISQETQYF. Full variable domain (remainder filled in from reference TRBV7-6 and TRBJ2-5): GAGVSQSPRYKVTKRGQDVALRCDPISGHVSLYWYRQALGQGPEFLTYFNYEAQQDKSGLPNDRFSAERPEGSISTLTIQRTEQRDSAMYRCASSPISQETQYFGPGTRLLVL.

The rearrangement uses TRBV29-1 and TRBJ1-4, with TRBD1 matching over 9 bases. This CDR3 is 11 amino acids long. CDR1 and CDR2 from the germline V gene are SQVTM and ANQGSEA. Trimming at V came to 6 bases and at J to 8 bases, leaving 1 base not matched to a gene. CDR3 sequence reads: CSVDRGEKLFF. In DNA form, the CDR3 reads TGCAGCGTAGACAGGGGGGAAAAACTGTTTTTT. Combining the CDR3 with reference TRBV29-1 and TRBJ1-4 gives the whole variable domain SAVISQKPSRDICQRGTSLTIQCQVDSQVTMMFWYRQQPGQSLTLIATANQGSEATYESGFVIDKFPISRPNLTFSTLTVSNMSPEDSSIYLCSVDRGEKLFFGSGTQLSVL.

V usage is TRBV2 and J usage is TRBJ1-4; 7 positions match TRBD1. This CDR3 is built from 13 residues. Germline-derived CDR1 and CDR2 are SNHLY and FYNNEI. J gave up 6 bases and V 8 bases, and 6 bases lay outside the gene matches. As DNA, the CDR3 is TGTGCCAGCTCAGGGACAGCCCATGAAAAACTGTTTTTT. Its protein is CASSGTAHEKLFF.

The V and J genes are TRBV10-3 and TRBJ2-2, with TRBD2 identical over 10 bases. The CDR3 is 16 residues long. V was pared by 5 bases and J by 6 bases, with 9 bases of the junction left unmatched. The germline V gene encodes CDR1 ENHRY and CDR2 SYGVKD. The CDR3 DNA reads as TGTGCCATCAGTCCTAGCGGGAGTAAGGTGGCCGGGGAGCTGTTTTTT. This gives the protein CAISPSGSKVAGELFF.

This chain links TRBV5-5 with TRBJ1-2; D remains unclear. Per germline, CDR1 SGHKS and CDR2 YYEKEE (reference sequence). The CDR3 extends over 13 amino acids. V shed 2 bases and J shed 6 bases, with 11 bases lying between them. Written as DNA, the CDR3 is TGTGCCAGCAGCTTAAAGGAGGCTGATGGCTACACCTTC. Protein: CASSLKEADGYTF. The full variable domain, rest sourced from reference TRBV5-5 and TRBJ1-2, is DAGVTQSPTHLIKTRGQQVTLRCSPISGHKSVSWYQQVLGQGPQFIFQYYEKEERGRGNFPDRFSARQFPNYSSELNVNALLLGDSALYLCASSLKEADGYTFGSGTRLTVV.

The V call is TRBV20-1, the J call TRBJ2-7; D is perhaps TRBD1 or TRBD2 (6 bases each). The CDR3 contains 13 residues. Per germline, CDR1 DFQATT and CDR2 SNEGSKA (reference sequence). V lost 5 bases and J 6 bases, leaving 17 bases between the germline ends. CDR3 DNA sequence: TGCAGTGCTCGCGGGACATCTCGGGGCGAGCAGTACTTC. As protein: CSARGTSRGEQYF.

This rearrangement joins TRBV10-1 to TRBJ2-7; TRBD1 is a possible D gene (6 bases). Trimming pared 3 bases from V and 2 bases from J, leaving 17 bases between. The germline V gene encodes CDR1 WNHNN and CDR2 SYGVQD (reference sequence). The CDR3 length is 16 residues. The CDR3 sequence: CASSDSGDPRTYEQYF. CDR3 coding DNA: TGCGCCAGCAGTGATTCAGGGGATCCAAGAACCTACGAGCAGTACTTC.